This TCR beta chain derives from a study of blood T cell repertoires in COVID-19. About the research overall: Sources were T cells, B-cell-depleted T cells, or PBMCs; the material itself was cDNA or gDNA.

Only in-frame clones appear in the TCRdb table, and some are missing; sequencing was by immunoSEQ multiplex PCR. The table shows over 90,000 clones, with 84% occurring only once. This clone appeared a few times. This TCR was sampled from a human donor in a cohort sampled during active COVID-19. The sample was peripheral blood.

The CDR3: CASSLEEGYGYTF. The DNA of the CDR3 is TGTGCCAGCAGCTTAGAAGAGGGATATGGCTACACCTTC. The V and J genes are TRBV7-9 and TRBJ1-2; no clear D. Trimming left V 1 base short and J 5 bases short, with 8 bases between. The CDR3 extends over 13 amino acids. Per germline, CDR1 SEHNR and CDR2 FQNEAQ (reference sequence).